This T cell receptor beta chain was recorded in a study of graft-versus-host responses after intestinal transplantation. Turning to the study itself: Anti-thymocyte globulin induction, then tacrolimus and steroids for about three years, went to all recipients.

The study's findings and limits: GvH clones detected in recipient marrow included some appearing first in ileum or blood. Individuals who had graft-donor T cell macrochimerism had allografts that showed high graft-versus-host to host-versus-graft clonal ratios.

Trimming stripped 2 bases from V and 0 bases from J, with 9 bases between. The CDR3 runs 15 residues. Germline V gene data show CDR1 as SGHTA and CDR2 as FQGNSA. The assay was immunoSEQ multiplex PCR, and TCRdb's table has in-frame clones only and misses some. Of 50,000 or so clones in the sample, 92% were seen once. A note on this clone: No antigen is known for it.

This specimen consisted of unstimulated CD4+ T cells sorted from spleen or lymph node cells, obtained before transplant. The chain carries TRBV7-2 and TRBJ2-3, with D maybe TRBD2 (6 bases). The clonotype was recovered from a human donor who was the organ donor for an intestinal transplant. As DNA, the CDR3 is TGTGCCAGCAGCTTATTTGGGACTAGCACAGATACGCAGTATTTT. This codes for CASSLFGTSTDTQYF. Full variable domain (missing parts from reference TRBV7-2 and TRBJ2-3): GAGVSQSPSNKVTEKGKDVELRCDPISGHTALYWYRQSLGQGLEFLIYFQGNSAPDKSGLPSDRFSAERTGGSVSTLTIQRTQQEDSAVYLCASSLFGTSTDTQYFGPGTRLTVL.